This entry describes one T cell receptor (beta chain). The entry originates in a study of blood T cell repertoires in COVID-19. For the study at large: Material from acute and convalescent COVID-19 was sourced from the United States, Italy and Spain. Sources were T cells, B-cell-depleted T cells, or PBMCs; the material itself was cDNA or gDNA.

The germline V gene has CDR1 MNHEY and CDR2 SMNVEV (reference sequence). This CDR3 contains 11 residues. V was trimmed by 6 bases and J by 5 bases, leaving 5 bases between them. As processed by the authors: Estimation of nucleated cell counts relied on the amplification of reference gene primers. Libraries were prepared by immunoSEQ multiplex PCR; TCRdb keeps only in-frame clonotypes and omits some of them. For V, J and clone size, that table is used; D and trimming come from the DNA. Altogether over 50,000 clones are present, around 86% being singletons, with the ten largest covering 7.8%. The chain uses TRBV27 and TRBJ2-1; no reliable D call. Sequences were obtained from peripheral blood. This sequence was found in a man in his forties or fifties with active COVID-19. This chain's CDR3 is CASRRNNEQFF. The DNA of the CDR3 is TGTGCCAGCAGGCGTAACAATGAGCAGTTCTTC.